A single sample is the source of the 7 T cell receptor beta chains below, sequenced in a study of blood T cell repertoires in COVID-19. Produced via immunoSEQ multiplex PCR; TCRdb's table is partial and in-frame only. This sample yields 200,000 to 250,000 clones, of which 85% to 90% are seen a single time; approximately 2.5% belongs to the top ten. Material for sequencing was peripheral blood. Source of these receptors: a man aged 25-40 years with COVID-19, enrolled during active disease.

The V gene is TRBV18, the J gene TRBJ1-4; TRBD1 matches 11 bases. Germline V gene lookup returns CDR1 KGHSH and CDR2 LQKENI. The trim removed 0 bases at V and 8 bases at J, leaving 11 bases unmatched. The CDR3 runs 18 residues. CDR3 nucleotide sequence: TGTGCCAGCTCACCACCCAGAGGACAGGGGGCGCCGGGCGAAAAACTGTTTTTT. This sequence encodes CASSPPRGQGAPGEKLFF.

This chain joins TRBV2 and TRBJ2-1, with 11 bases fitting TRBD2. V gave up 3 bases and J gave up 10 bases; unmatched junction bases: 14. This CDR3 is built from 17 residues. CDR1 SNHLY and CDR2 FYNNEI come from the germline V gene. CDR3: CASSEQLAGVGRWEQFF. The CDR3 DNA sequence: TGTGCCAGCAGTGAGCAACTAGCGGGGGTCGGCAGATGGGAGCAGTTCTTC. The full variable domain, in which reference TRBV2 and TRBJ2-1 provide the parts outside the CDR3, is EPEVTQTPSHQVTQMGQEVILRCVPISNHLYFYWYRQILGQKVEFLVSFYNNEISEKSEIFDDQFSVERPDGSNFTLKIRSTKLEDSAMYFCASSEQLAGVGRWEQFFGPGTRLTVL.

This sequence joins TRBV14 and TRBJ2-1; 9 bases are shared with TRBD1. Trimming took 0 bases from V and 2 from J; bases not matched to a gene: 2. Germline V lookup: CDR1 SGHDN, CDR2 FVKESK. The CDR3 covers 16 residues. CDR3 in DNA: TGTGCCAGCAGCCAAGAACAGGGGGCAACCTACAATGAGCAGTTCTTC. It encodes CASSQEQGATYNEQFF.

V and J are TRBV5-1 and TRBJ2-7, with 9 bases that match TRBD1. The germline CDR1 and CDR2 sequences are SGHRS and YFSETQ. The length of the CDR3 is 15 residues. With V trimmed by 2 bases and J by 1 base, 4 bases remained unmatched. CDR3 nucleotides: TGCGCCAGCAGCTTACCGGGACAGGGATCCTACGAGCAGTACTTC. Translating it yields CASSLPGQGSYEQYF.

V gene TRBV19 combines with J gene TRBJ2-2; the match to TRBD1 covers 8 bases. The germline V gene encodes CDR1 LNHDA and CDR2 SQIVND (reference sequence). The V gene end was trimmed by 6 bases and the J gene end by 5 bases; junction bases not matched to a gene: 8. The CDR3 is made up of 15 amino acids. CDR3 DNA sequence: TGTGCCAGTAGGATCCAGGGGGCAGGGACCGGGGAGCTGTTTTTT. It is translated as CASRIQGAGTGELFF.

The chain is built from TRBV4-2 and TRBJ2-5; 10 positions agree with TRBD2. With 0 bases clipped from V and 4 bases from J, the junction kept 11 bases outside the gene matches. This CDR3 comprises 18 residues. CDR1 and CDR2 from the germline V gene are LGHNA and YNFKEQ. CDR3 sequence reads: CASSQDLTGTSEGETQYF. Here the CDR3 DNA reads TGTGCCAGCAGCCAAGATCTTACCGGGACTAGCGAAGGAGAGACCCAGTACTTC.

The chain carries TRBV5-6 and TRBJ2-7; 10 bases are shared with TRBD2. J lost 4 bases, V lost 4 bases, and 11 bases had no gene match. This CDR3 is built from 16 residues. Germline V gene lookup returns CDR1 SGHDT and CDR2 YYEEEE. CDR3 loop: CASSTKPSGGVYEQYF. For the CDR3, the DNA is TGTGCCAGCAGCACGAAACCCAGCGGGGGGGTATACGAGCAGTACTTC.